This TCR beta chain derives from a study of tumor-infiltrating lymphocytes in oesophageal squamous cell carcinoma. MiXCR was run by TCRdb on the PCR reads, yielding one entry per CDR3 protein. The sample yields around 19,000 distinct CDR3 sequences, roughly 50% seen once. Germline V gene data show CDR1 as SGHTA and CDR2 as FQGTGA. The length of the CDR3 is 14 residues. The V and J genes are TRBV7-3 and TRBJ2-4; D may be TRBD2 (7 bases). The DNA end lines up better with TRBJ2-7; the J call may be wrong. This TCR was recovered from a female donor with esophageal squamous cell carcinoma. The sequenced sample consisted of normal esophageal tissue next to the tumor. CDR3: CASSKQGGPYEQYF. The CDR3, as DNA: TGTGCCAGCAGCAAACAGGGAGGGCCCTACGAGCAGTACTTC.